These 10 T cell receptor beta chains were all obtained from the same sample, sequenced in a study of blood T cell repertoires in COVID-19. This table comes from immunoSEQ multiplex PCR, and its TCRdb copy is limited to in-frame clones, with some not included. The sample shows around 310,000 clones, roughly 89% of them seen only once. The source material was PBMCs or T cells enriched from blood (not recorded which). The receptors were sampled from a woman between 25 and 40 years old who had recovered from COVID-19.

The V and J genes are TRBV4-1 and TRBJ1-1; unclear D gene. This CDR3 region has 11 residues. The V gene lost 6 bases and the J gene lost 3 bases, with 5 bases spanning the gap. The germline CDR1 and CDR2 sequences are MGHRA and YSYEKL. The CDR3 here is CASRRDTEAFF. The CDR3 DNA sequence: TGCGCCAGCAGACGAGACACTGAAGCTTTCTTT.

CDR3 residues: CSVLGQVNTGELFF. CDR3 sequence (DNA): TGCAGCGTTCTGGGACAGGTGAACACCGGGGAGCTGTTTTTT. The chain is built from TRBV29-1 and TRBJ2-2; TRBD1 matches 8 bases. Germline V gives CDR1 SQVTM, CDR2 ANQGSEA. Trimming at V came to 5 bases and at J to 1 base, leaving 3 bases not matched to a gene. This CDR3 has 14 amino acids.

The genes are TRBV6-2 or TRBV6-3 and TRBJ2-7; D is possibly TRBD1 (5 bases). V gave up 2 bases and J gave up 3 bases, with 20 bases separating them. The CDR3 sequence is 17 residues long. Germline loops: CDR1 MNHEY, CDR2 SVGEGT. CDR3 nucleotide sequence: TGTGCCAGCAGTTACCAACGTGGTCAGGGCCCCTACTACGAGCAGTACTTC. Translated, it gives CASSYQRGQGPYYEQYF.

The V call is TRBV27, the J call TRBJ2-6; the D is unclear. With 6 bases removed from V and 2 bases from J, the gap between germline ends came to 5 bases. Germline V gene data show CDR1 as MNHEY and CDR2 as SMNVEV (reference sequence). This CDR3 region has 13 residues. CDR3 coding DNA: TGTGCCAGCAGACTCGCTGGGGCCAACGTCCTGACTTTC. Translated: CASRLAGANVLTF. The full variable domain, completed using reference TRBV27 and TRBJ2-6, is EAQVTQNPRYLITVTGKKLTVTCSQNMNHEYMSWYRQDPGLGLRQIYYSMNVEVTDKGDVPEGYKVSRKEKRNFPLILESPSPNQTSLYFCASRLAGANVLTFGAGSRLTVL.

The chain combines TRBV5-8 with TRBJ1-4; D remains ambiguous. Per germline, CDR1 SGHTS and CDR2 YDEGEE. The CDR3 contains 15 residues. The germline V and J ends were trimmed by 5 bases and 3 bases, with 14 bases remaining between them. DNA for the CDR3: TGTGCCAGCAGTGACCTGCTGACTTCTAATGAAAAACTGTTTTTT. It is translated as CASSDLLTSNEKLFF.

The CDR3: CASGGGGRYEQYF. In nucleotides, the CDR3 is TGCGCCAGCGGAGGGGGGGGACGCTACGAGCAGTACTTC. The chain is built from TRBV4-1 and TRBJ2-7; possibly TRBD2 for D (7 bases). The CDR3 totals 13 residues. From germline, CDR1 is MGHRA and CDR2 YSYEKL. The V and J ends lost 8 bases and 3 bases respectively, with 14 bases between them.

The chain is built from TRBV7-9 and TRBJ2-3; 9 positions match TRBD2. The V segment lost 4 bases and the J segment 0 bases; nucleotides outside the gene matches: 8. This CDR3 comprises 17 residues. Germline CDR1 reads SEHNR; CDR2 reads FQNEAQ (reference sequence). CDR3 region: CASSSPLAGASTDTQYF. CDR3 DNA: TGTGCCAGCAGCTCGCCTTTAGCGGGAGCTAGCACAGATACGCAGTATTTT. Full variable domain (outside the CDR3, taken from reference TRBV7-9 and TRBJ2-3): DTGVSQNPRHKITKRGQNVTFRCDPISEHNRLYWYRQTLGQGPEFLTYFQNEAQLEKSRLLSDRFSAERPKGSFSTLEIQRTEQGDSAMYLCASSSPLAGASTDTQYFGPGTRLTVL.

The chain joins TRBV6-2 or TRBV6-3 to TRBJ1-2, with D perhaps matching TRBD1 (6 bases). The germline V gene encodes CDR1 MNHEY and CDR2 SVGEGT. The V end was cut by 4 bases, the J end by 9 bases, with 21 bases between. CDR3 length: 15 amino acids. The chain's CDR3 is CASSSFGGQSMRYTF. CDR3 sequence (DNA): TGTGCCAGCAGTTCCTTCGGGGGGCAATCTATGCGCTACACCTTC.

This sequence joins TRBV4-3 and TRBJ2-6, with TRBD1 identical over 12 bases. The length of the CDR3 is 18 residues. The V segment lost 2 bases and the J segment 2 bases; nucleotides outside the gene matches: 4. In germline, CDR1 is LGHNA, CDR2 YSLEER. The CDR3, as DNA: TGCGCCAGCAGCCAATCCGGGACAGGGGGCCCTGGGGCCAACGTCCTGACTTTC. It encodes CASSQSGTGGPGANVLTF.

The chain carries TRBV29-1 and TRBJ1-2, with TRBD1 matching over 7 bases. CDR3 size: 13 residues. CDR1 is SQVTM, CDR2 ANQGSEA, per germline. The CDR3 sequence: CRVTGVSDYGYTF. DNA for the CDR3: TGCAGGGTTACAGGGGTTTCAGACTATGGCTACACCTTC.